The present T cell receptor beta chain was sequenced within a study of blood T cell repertoires in COVID-19. TCRdb's copy holds only in-frame clones and misses some; the assay was immunoSEQ multiplex PCR. The data contain about 59,000 clones, around 79% of them singletons. This CDR3 contains 13 residues. Trimming cost V 3 bases and J 0 bases, with 5 bases left between them. Germline-derived CDR1 and CDR2 are LGHDT and YNNKEL (reference sequence). The TCR originated in a man in his 60s with acute or convalescent COVID-19. V is TRBV3-1 (or the pseudogene TRBV3-2) and J is TRBJ1-1; no clear D. Material: peripheral blood. CDR3 nucleotides: TGTGCCAGCAGCCATCCTATGAACACTGAAGCTTTCTTT. Encoded protein: CASSHPMNTEAFF.